The rows below give T cell receptor beta chains drawn from one sample of a study of OX40 agonist ivuxolimab in advanced cancers. Only in-frame clones appear in the TCRdb table, and some are missing; sequencing was by immunoSEQ multiplex PCR. The sample has tens of thousands of clones; roughly 77% are singletons. The sequencing used CD4+ or CD8+ T cells sorted from blood, collected in a trial of the OX40 agonist ivuxolimab. The receptors were sampled from an adult with an advanced solid tumor such as melanoma, head and neck, liver or kidney cancer. The conserved cysteine and the conserved F or W are not part of the CDR3 here. The order of the fields is V gene, clone size, D gene, J gene, CDR3 protein. The D gene is left open where the match is weak. Clone size appears in some rows only: once, few, many, or a class for an expanded clone.

TRBV6-1	.	TRBD1	TRBJ2-7	ASSGRTGFSYEQY
TRBV7-2	.	.	TRBJ1-2	ASSSYFMRVDYGYT
TRBV5-1	.	.	TRBJ1-4	ASSLASLTNEKLF
TRBV4-2	.	TRBD2	TRBJ2-1	ASSQVGRLAVEQF
TRBV6-5	.	.	TRBJ1-3	ASSPDGGSGNTIY
TRBV18	.	.	TRBJ1-6	ASSVLGQEHSPLH
TRBV28	.	.	TRBJ2-1	ASSLVSVLGYEQF
TRBV5-1	once	.	TRBJ2-3	ASSVTGLDTQY
TRBV11-3	.	.	TRBJ2-3	ASSRGRTDTQY
TRBV7-3	.	TRBD1	TRBJ1-1	ASSLQGGNTEAF
TRBV9	.	TRBD1	TRBJ2-1	ASSTRTGVNNEQF
TRBV19	medium-sized	.	TRBJ1-2	ASRMEVNYGYT
TRBV18	.	.	TRBJ1-5	ASSPMDTSSGQPQH
TRBV2	.	TRBD2	TRBJ2-1	ASKIGTSGYDEQF
TRBV1	once	.	TRBJ2-1	TSGPAGRSYNEQF
TRBV19	.	TRBD2	TRBJ2-1	ASRDPRDYPLNEQF
TRBV7-9	.	TRBD1	TRBJ1-1	ASSTTGGHTEAF
TRBV6-1	.	.	TRBJ2-6	ASSEAMGGVSSGANVLT